These T cell receptor beta chains were read from a single sample in a study of radiation and T cells in renal cell carcinoma. Only in-frame clones appear in the TCRdb table, and some are missing; sequencing was by immunoSEQ multiplex PCR. Of roughly 130,000 clones in the sample, 75% to 85% were seen once. The sequences come from blood, collected from a patient whose treatment included radiotherapy and nephrectomy. These receptors were taken from a woman aged 55-69 years with renal cell carcinoma. Each CDR3 is given with its conserved first and last residue. D genes are given only for firm matches. Size values are once, few and many counts, or a class for expanded clones, and some rows have none.

TGTGCCAGCAGGCCCGGGACAGGGTGTGGAAACACCATATATTTT	CASRPGTGCGNTIYF	NA	TRBV21-1	TRBJ1-3	NA
TGTGCCAGCACCCGTCCGGGACTGGACACAGATACGCAGTATTTT	CASTRPGLDTDTQYF	NA	TRBV6-5	TRBJ2-3	NA
TGTGCCAGCAGCCGACCCCTTAGCGGGGAGAGCACAGATACGCAGTATTTT	CASSRPLSGESTDTQYF	TRBD2	TRBV2	TRBJ2-3	NA
TGTGCCATCAGTGGGGGGAGGACAGGGACCTACGAGCAGTACTTC	CAISGGRTGTYEQYF	TRBD1	TRBV10-3	TRBJ2-7	few
TGTGCCAGCAGCCTCGGGACTCCCGGCTACAATGAGCAGTTCTTC	CASSLGTPGYNEQFF	NA	TRBV7-2	TRBJ2-1	NA
TGTGCCAGCAGCTTCTTAGGGCTTGTGGAAGCTTTCTTT	CASSFLGLVEAFF	NA	TRBV5-6	TRBJ1-1	few
TGTGCCAGCAGCCAACCCAACAGGGATACGCAGTATTTT	CASSQPNRDTQYF	NA	TRBV9	TRBJ2-3	NA
TGCAGTGCCAAGGGGGCTCGAGGCTACACCTTC	CSAKGARGYTF	TRBD1	TRBV20-1	TRBJ1-2	once
TGTGCCAGCAGTTACCGGACAACCCTTAAGCCCCAGCATTTT	CASSYRTTLKPQHF	NA	TRBV6-6	TRBJ1-5	NA
TGTGCCAGCAGCGTAAAGAACACAGATACGCAGTATTTT	CASSVKNTDTQYF	NA	TRBV9	TRBJ2-3	NA
TGCGCCAGCAGTGAGAAGTTGATCACGAACACCGGGGAGCTGTTTTTT	CASSEKLITNTGELFF	NA	TRBV10-1	TRBJ2-2	NA
TGCAGCGTTGTACTAGCGGGAGGGCCCGTAAAGACCCAGTACTTC	CSVVLAGGPVKTQYF	TRBD2	TRBV29-1	TRBJ2-5	NA
TGTGCCAGTCTAGAAGGCACTGAAGCTTTCTTT	CASLEGTEAFF	NA	TRBV19	TRBJ1-1	NA
TGTGCCAGCAGTTTAGGGGGAGGCCCAACTAATGAAAAACTGTTTTTT	CASSLGGGPTNEKLFF	NA	TRBV27	TRBJ1-4	NA
TGCGCCAGCAGCCCAGGGGGGGACAATGAGCAGTTCTTC	CASSPGGDNEQFF	NA	TRBV5-1	TRBJ2-1	NA
TGTGCCAGCAACTTGAGGGGACAGGGGTCGGATACGCAGTATTTT	CASNLRGQGSDTQYF	TRBD1	TRBV5-6	TRBJ2-3	NA
TGTGCCAGCGTAAGGGCCATTGGTATTCGCACTGAAGCTTTCTTT	CASVRAIGIRTEAFF	NA	TRBV6-5	TRBJ1-1	NA
TGCGCCAGCAGTAATACTTTTAATTCACCCCTCCACTTT	CASSNTFNSPLHF	NA	TRBV10-1	TRBJ1-6	NA
TGCGCCAGCAGTGAGGAGCGGGGGAATTTAGCCAAAAACATTCAGTACTTC	CASSEERGNLAKNIQYF	TRBD2	TRBV10-1	TRBJ2-4	few
TGTGCCAGCAGCCACCGCGCGCGGGGCGATGGGGCCAACGTCCTGACTTTC	CASSHRARGDGANVLTF	NA	TRBV7-3	TRBJ2-6	NA
TGCGCCAGCAGTTCACCGAACACTGAAGCTTTCTTT	CASSSPNTEAFF	NA	TRBV4-3	TRBJ1-1	NA
TGCGCCAGCAGAGAAGGACAGGGGCTATATGGCTACACCTTC	CASREGQGLYGYTF	TRBD1	TRBV5-1	TRBJ1-2	NA
TGTGCCAGCACGGGACTAGCGGGGGTTGACTCCTACAATGAGCAGTTCTTC	CASTGLAGVDSYNEQFF	TRBD2	TRBV5-4	TRBJ2-1	NA
TGTGCCAGCAGCTCCCTCGGGGGGACGGATACGCAGTATTTT	CASSSLGGTDTQYF	TRBD2	TRBV5-6	TRBJ2-3	NA
TGTGCCAGCAGCTTGGTCGACCGGGTCGAAGGCTACACCTTC	CASSLVDRVEGYTF	NA	TRBV5-4	TRBJ1-2	NA
TGTGCCAGCTCACCACGAGGGGCAACCACTGAAGCTTTCTTT	CASSPRGATTEAFF	NA	TRBV18	TRBJ1-1	few
TGTGCCAGCAGCGTAGGGGCTAGCGGGGTCAATGAGCAGTTCTTC	CASSVGASGVNEQFF	TRBD2	TRBV9	TRBJ2-1	NA
TGTGCCAGCAGTCCTGGGACCAACCTCGCCACCGGGGAGCTGTTTTTT	CASSPGTNLATGELFF	NA	TRBV27	TRBJ2-2	few
TGTGCCAGCAGCAAATCCGGGCCACAGGGGAGATTTATCAATCAGCCCCAGCATTTT	CASSKSGPQGRFINQPQHF	NA	TRBV21-1	TRBJ1-5	NA
TGTGCCAGCAGCGATGATTCGGACTATGGCTACACCTTC	CASSDDSDYGYTF	NA	TRBV6-5	TRBJ1-2	NA
TGCGCCAGCAGCTCCCCGTCGAACACCGGGGAGCTGTTTTTT	CASSSPSNTGELFF	NA	TRBV5-1	TRBJ2-2	once
TGTGCCAGCAGTTTACGATACAGGGGCACTGAAGCTTTCTTT	CASSLRYRGTEAFF	TRBD1	TRBV28	TRBJ1-1	few
TGCGCCAGCAGCTCTCGGACAGGGGACGACACCGGGGAGCTGTTTTTT	CASSSRTGDDTGELFF	TRBD1	TRBV5-1	TRBJ2-2	NA
TGTGCCAGCAGCTTAGCCCAGGGCTTTTACGGTGAAAAACTGTTTTTT	CASSLAQGFYGEKLFF	NA	TRBV7-2	TRBJ1-4	NA
TGTGCCAGCAGTCCCCCCCGGGGAGGTCGCGGAAACACCATATATTTT	CASSPPRGGRGNTIYF	NA	TRBV28	TRBJ1-3	NA
TGTGCCAGCAGCCCAAGGACTAGCGGGAGAGTCGAGCAGTACTTC	CASSPRTSGRVEQYF	TRBD2	TRBV7-2	TRBJ2-7	many
TGCAGCGCTACCCATGGGGGGGAAACTGAAGCTTTCTTT	CSATHGGETEAFF	NA	TRBV29-1	TRBJ1-1	NA
TGTGCCAGCAGCTTGCAACTAGACGCCGAGCAGTACTTC	CASSLQLDAEQYF	NA	TRBV5-4	TRBJ2-7	once
TGTGCCAGCAGCCCGACAGGGGCCGGGACTGAAGCTTTCTTT	CASSPTGAGTEAFF	TRBD1	TRBV4-2	TRBJ1-1	NA
TGTGCCAGCAGTTACCTGGGACTGAATGGCTACACCTTC	CASSYLGLNGYTF	NA	TRBV6-5	TRBJ1-2	NA
TGCGCCAGCAGCCCCCCGACTATCAACAATGAGCAGTTCTTC	CASSPPTINNEQFF	NA	TRBV4-1	TRBJ2-1	NA
TGTGCCAGCAGTGACAGGGAAGGGCAGCCCCAGCATTTT	CASSDREGQPQHF	NA	TRBV6-4	TRBJ1-5	once
TGTGCCAGCAGCCAACGAACCGGGACAGGGACAGTACCCCTCCACTTT	CASSQRTGTGTVPLHF	TRBD1	TRBV7-2	TRBJ1-6	NA
TGTGCCAGCAGTTTAAGAGCGGGACCCAACAATGAGCAGTTCTTC	CASSLRAGPNNEQFF	TRBD2	TRBV27	TRBJ2-1	NA
TGTGCCAGCAGCTTGGAACAGGGCGGGTTAACTGAAGCTTTCTTT	CASSLEQGGLTEAFF	NA	TRBV2	TRBJ1-1	NA
TGTGCCAGCAGCGAGGGAATGGGACAGGGTTTTTTCGGGGAGCTGTTTTTT	CASSEGMGQGFFGELFF	NA	TRBV21-1	TRBJ2-2	NA
TGTGCCAGCTCACCAAAGAATTTGAACACTGAAGCTTTCTTT	CASSPKNLNTEAFF	NA	TRBV18	TRBJ1-1	NA
TGTGCCAGCAGCCGAGCCTTCCGGACGGACCTCTATGGCTACACCTTC	CASSRAFRTDLYGYTF	NA	TRBV28	TRBJ1-2	NA
TGTGCCAGCAAGACAGGGGGCACAGATACGCAGTATTTT	CASKTGGTDTQYF	TRBD1	TRBV7-9	TRBJ2-3	many
TGTGCCAGCTCACCGGGTTTTGGACAGGTCGGCACAGATACGCAGTATTTT	CASSPGFGQVGTDTQYF	TRBD1	TRBV18	TRBJ2-3	NA
TGTGCCAGCAGTTTGCTTTCACAGGCCCTCCACTTT	CASSLLSQALHF	NA	TRBV28	TRBJ1-6	NA
TGTGCCAGTAGTATGCTAGCGGGGGGGCGGAATGAGCAGTTCTTC	CASSMLAGGRNEQFF	TRBD2	TRBV19	TRBJ2-1	NA